Each of the 5 T cell receptor beta chains below was sequenced from the same sample in a study of shared clonotypes between healthy human individuals. Profiled with immunoSEQ multiplex PCR; TCRdb holds only in-frame clones, not every one. The data hold roughly 770,000 clones, with roughly 96% observed a single time. Only CD45RO-negative cells positively selected for CCR7 counted as naive CD8 cells, so terminally differentiated effector memory CD45RA+ cells were excluded. Material: naive CD8+ T cells sorted from blood. The receptors here all came from a man in his thirties or forties in good health.

The chain links TRBV9 to TRBJ2-5; 7 nucleotides match TRBD2. CDR3 length: 16 amino acids. Germline-derived CDR1 and CDR2 are SGDLS and YYNGEE. V gave up 4 bases and J gave up 5 bases; unmatched junction bases: 14. The CDR3 loop reads CASSPEMWEGLETQYF. CDR3 DNA sequence: TGTGCCAGCAGCCCAGAGATGTGGGAGGGCCTTGAGACCCAGTACTTC.

V is TRBV4-3 and J is TRBJ2-1; a weak D match, TRBD2 (6 bases). Trimming stripped 6 bases from V and 2 bases from J, with 11 bases between. The CDR3 is made up of 14 amino acids. In germline, CDR1 is LGHNA, CDR2 YSLEER. Here the CDR3 DNA reads TGCGCCAGCAGTTATAGCGGAACCTACAATGAGCAGTTCTTC. Protein sequence: CASSYSGTYNEQFF.

The rearrangement uses TRBV10-2 and TRBJ2-7, with 12 bases matching TRBD2. The CDR3 has 14 amino acids. Germline V lookup: CDR1 WSHSY, CDR2 SAAADI. Germline trimming cut 6 bases from V and 0 bases from J; bases unmatched to any gene: 0. Written as DNA, the CDR3 is TGCGCCAGCAGACTAGCGGGAGGCTCCTACGAGCAGTACTTC. It encodes CASRLAGGSYEQYF.

The rearrangement links TRBV11-2 to TRBJ2-1; 7 nucleotides match TRBD1. Germline V gene sequence: CDR1 SGHAT, CDR2 FQNNGV. This CDR3 spans 15 amino acids. The J segment lost 5 bases and the V segment lost 4 bases, leaving 8 bases of the junction unmatched. The CDR3 is CASSYGQDYNNEQFF. The CDR3 bases are TGTGCCAGCAGCTACGGACAGGATTATAACAATGAGCAGTTCTTC. Supplemented by reference TRBV11-2 and TRBJ2-1, the full variable domain reads EAGVAQSPRYKIIEKRQSVAFWCNPISGHATLYWYQQILGQGPKLLIQFQNNGVVDDSQLPKDRFSAERLKGVDSTLKIQPAKLEDSAVYLCASSYGQDYNNEQFFGPGTRLTVL.

This chain connects TRBV30 to TRBJ1-1; the D gene is possibly TRBD1 (6 bases). In germline, CDR1 is GTSNPN, CDR2 SVGIG (reference sequence). Trimming removed 4 bases at V and 6 bases at J, with 15 bases between. This CDR3 is 13 amino acids long. CDR3 nucleotide sequence: TGTGCCTGGACGGACAGCCCCTTCCCTGAAGCTTTCTTT. This codes for CAWTDSPFPEAFF.